The T cell receptor (beta chain) described here comes from a study of T cell responses to AZD1222 COVID-19 vaccine. Study-wide findings and caveats: In a largely white British group with more females than males, clonal diversity was possibly underestimated. Two AZD1222 administrations were followed by greater Spike-specific TCR breadth and depth.

This clone was seen just once. What it binds is unknown. This CDR3 has 15 residues. V gave up 3 bases and J gave up 4 bases; unmatched junction bases: 9. In germline, CDR1 is DFQATT, CDR2 SNEGSKA (reference sequence). Libraries were prepared by immunoSEQ multiplex PCR; TCRdb keeps only in-frame clonotypes and omits some of them. Counted here are more than 40,000 clones, about 90% occurring once; the ten biggest clones make up about a third. The source material was peripheral blood, sampled 28 days after the second AZD1222 dose. The origin of this receptor is an adult who received the AZD1222 COVID-19 vaccine. The rearrangement links TRBV20-1 to TRBJ1-5; 7 nucleotides align to TRBD1. The CDR3 protein is CSASLPGGKNQPQHF. The CDR3 nucleotides are TGCAGTGCTAGTCTCCCAGGGGGTAAAAATCAGCCCCAGCATTTT.